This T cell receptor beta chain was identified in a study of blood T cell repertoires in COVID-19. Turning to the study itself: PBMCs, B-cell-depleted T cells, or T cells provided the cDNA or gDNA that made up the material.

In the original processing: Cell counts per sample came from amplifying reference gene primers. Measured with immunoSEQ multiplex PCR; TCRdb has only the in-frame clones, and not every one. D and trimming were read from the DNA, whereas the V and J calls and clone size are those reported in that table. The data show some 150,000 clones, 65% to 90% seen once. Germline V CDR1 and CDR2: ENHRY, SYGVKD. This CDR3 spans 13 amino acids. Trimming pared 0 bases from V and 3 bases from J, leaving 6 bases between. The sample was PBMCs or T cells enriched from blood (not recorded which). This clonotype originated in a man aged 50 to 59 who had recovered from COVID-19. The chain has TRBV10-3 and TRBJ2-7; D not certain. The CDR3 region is CAISESSRYEQYF. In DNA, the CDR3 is TGTGCCATCAGTGAGTCGTCCCGCTACGAGCAGTACTTC.